Shown below are 27 T cell receptor beta chains from a single sample sequenced in a study of blood T cell repertoires in COVID-19. The data were produced by immunoSEQ multiplex PCR, yet TCRdb's version contains in-frame clones alone and is incomplete. The sample has more than 400,000 clones, approximately 90% seen once. Sequencing was carried out using PBMCs or T cells enriched from blood (not recorded which). These receptors all stem from a young woman who had recovered from COVID-19.

The genes are TRBV3-1 (or the pseudogene TRBV3-2) and TRBJ1-2, with D possibly being TRBD1 (6 bases). The CDR3 is 13 amino acids. From germline, CDR1 is LGHDT and CDR2 YNNKEL (reference sequence). V lost 3 bases and J 7 bases, leaving 12 bases between the germline ends. CDR3: CASSQGAMGGYTF. The CDR3 region has the DNA TGTGCCAGCAGCCAGGGGGCAATGGGTGGCTACACCTTC.

This clone was detected once. The J gene is TRBJ1-4, the V gene TRBV25-1, with TRBD1 identical over 8 bases. Germline trimming cut 3 bases from V and 7 bases from J; bases unmatched to any gene: 10. The germline V gene encodes CDR1 MGHDK and CDR2 SYGVNS. The CDR3 has 16 residues. The CDR3 loop is CASSEYGGQGGEKLFF. DNA of the CDR3: TGTGCCAGCAGTGAGTATGGAGGACAGGGAGGTGAAAAACTGTTTTTT.

V gene TRBV2 combines with J gene TRBJ1-6; TRBD1 aligns across 9 bases. The ends lost 3 bases at V and 12 bases at J; junction bases unmatched: 3. CDR3 size: 13 residues. Germline CDR1 and CDR2: SNHLY and FYNNEI. CDR3 sequence reads: CASSDRGQGPLHF. The CDR3 DNA sequence: TGTGCCAGCAGTGACAGGGGACAGGGACCCCTCCACTTT.

This clone was counted only a few times. The chain is built from TRBV5-1 and TRBJ2-7; the match to TRBD2 covers 13 bases. The CDR3 is made up of 15 amino acids. The germline V gene encodes CDR1 SGHRS and CDR2 YFSETQ. V lost 4 bases, J lost 8 bases, and 9 bases stayed unmatched. The CDR3: CASSATSGGLTQQYF. CDR3 sequence (DNA): TGCGCCAGCAGCGCGACTAGCGGGGGGCTTACGCAGCAGTACTTC. The full variable domain, completed using reference TRBV5-1 and TRBJ2-7, is KAGVTQTPRYLIKTRGQQVTLSCSPISGHRSVSWYQQTPGQGLQFLFEYFSETQRNKGNFPGRFSGRQFSNSRSEMNVSTLELGDSALYLCASSATSGGLTQQYFGPGTRLTVT.

On this clone itself: The sample holds other DNA sequences that translate to the same CDR3. CDR3: CASSLLREQFF. CDR3 in DNA: TGTGCCAGCAGCCTGCTACGCGAGCAGTTCTTC. The chain has TRBV3-1 (or the pseudogene TRBV3-2) and TRBJ2-1; D gene uncertain. Germline CDR1 reads LGHDT; CDR2 reads YNNKEL (reference sequence). V gave up 4 bases and J gave up 10 bases, with 8 bases separating them. The CDR3 loop spans 11 amino acids.

The chain couples TRBV30 to TRBJ1-3; tentatively, D is TRBD1 (5 bases). Trimming removed 5 bases at V and 0 bases at J, with 14 bases between. Germline V gene data show CDR1 as GTSNPN and CDR2 as SVGIG (reference sequence). This CDR3 region has 15 residues. The CDR3 region is CAWETQAFSGNTIYF. The CDR3 region has the DNA TGTGCCTGGGAGACACAGGCTTTCTCTGGAAACACCATATATTTT.

This clone has a handful of counts. The chain combines TRBV28 with TRBJ1-4, with 10 bases identical to TRBD1. With V trimmed by 8 bases and J by 8 bases, 5 bases remained unmatched. The CDR3 runs to 13 residues. Germline CDR1 is MDHEN and CDR2 is SYDVKM. CDR3 DNA sequence: TGTGCCAGCTCAGACAGGGGGCACGAAAAACTGTTTTTT. Its translation is CASSDRGHEKLFF. Combining the CDR3 with reference TRBV28 and TRBJ1-4 gives the whole variable domain DVKVTQSSRYLVKRTGEKVFLECVQDMDHENMFWYRQDPGLGLRLIYFSYDVKMKEKGDIPEGYSVSREKKERFSLILESASTNQTSMYLCASSDRGHEKLFFGSGTQLSVL.

This chain links TRBV5-1 with TRBJ2-7, with 8 bases aligning to TRBD2. CDR1 and CDR2 (germline): SGHRS, YFSETQ. The CDR3 is 15 residues long. The trim removed 4 bases at V and 1 base at J, leaving 7 bases unmatched. The CDR3 region is CASSPSGLGSYEQYF. CDR3 bases: TGCGCCAGCAGCCCATCGGGACTAGGGTCCTACGAGCAGTACTTC.

This rearrangement joins TRBV28 to TRBJ1-5; no reliable D call. Trimming took 4 bases from V and 7 from J, leaving 14 bases between them. The CDR3 has 14 amino acids. Germline-derived CDR1 and CDR2 are MDHEN and SYDVKM. The CDR3 here is CASSSRHEQQPQHF. The CDR3 DNA is TGTGCCAGCAGTTCGCGCCACGAACAGCAGCCCCAGCATTTT.

The chain uses TRBV11-3 and TRBJ2-1; 9 bases agree with TRBD1. The CDR3 has 16 residues. Trimming took 5 bases from V and 4 from J; bases not matched to a gene: 9. Germline V gene lookup returns CDR1 SGHNT and CDR2 YENEEA. The CDR3 sequence: CASSTRTGASYNEQFF. CDR3 nucleotide sequence: TGTGCCAGCAGCACCAGGACAGGGGCCTCTTACAATGAGCAGTTCTTC.

V and J are TRBV6-5 and TRBJ1-2; 9 bases agree with TRBD1. In germline, CDR1 is MNHEY, CDR2 SVGAGI. This CDR3 comprises 13 residues. The junction had 7 bases not matched to a gene; V was cut back by 6 bases and J by 8 bases. In DNA, the CDR3 is TGTGCCAGCAGAGACGGACAGGGGAGAGGCTACACCTTC. Amino acid sequence: CASRDGQGRGYTF.

V and J are TRBV7-2 and TRBJ2-1, with 7 bases that match TRBD1. The ends lost 5 bases at V and 5 bases at J; junction bases unmatched: 9. CDR3 length: 15 residues. CDR1 SGHTA and CDR2 FQGNSA come from the germline V gene. CDR3 DNA: TGTGCCAGCAGCCCCGGCCGGGACAGAAACAATGAGCAGTTCTTC. Protein: CASSPGRDRNNEQFF.

This clone was detected a few times. The rearrangement joins TRBV7-2 to TRBJ2-7; 8 bases agree with TRBD2. V shed 1 base, J shed 4 bases, and the junction held 6 bases outside the gene matches. CDR1 is SGHTA and CDR2 is FQGNSA in the germline V gene. The CDR3 consists of 15 residues. CDR3 sequence (DNA): TGTGCCAGCAGCTTAGATGGGACTAGTTATTACGAGCAGTACTTC. The encoded protein is CASSLDGTSYYEQYF.

This clone was observed once. This chain joins TRBV5-1 and TRBJ2-7; 9 nucleotides align to TRBD1. The junction had 24 bases not matched to a gene; V was cut back by 4 bases and J by 4 bases. This CDR3 spans 20 amino acids. Germline lookup yields CDR1 SGHRS and CDR2 YFSETQ. The CDR3 nucleotides read TGCGCCAGCAGCGGACCCCCGGGACAGGGTCATTGGCGACCATGGTACGAGCAGTACTTC. It translates to CASSGPPGQGHWRPWYEQYF.

CDR3 amino acids: CASNPDRVQYGYTF. CDR3 nucleotide sequence: TGTGCCAGTAACCCCGACAGGGTTCAATATGGCTACACCTTC. V gene TRBV19 combines with J gene TRBJ1-2; 7 bases fit TRBD1. The V gene end was trimmed by 7 bases and the J gene end by 5 bases; junction bases not matched to a gene: 10. In germline, CDR1 is LNHDA, CDR2 SQIVND (reference sequence). CDR3 length: 14 residues. Based on the CDR3 plus reference TRBV19 and TRBJ1-2, the full variable domain is DGGITQSPKYLFRKEGQNVTLSCEQNLNHDAMYWYRQDPGQGLRLIYYSQIVNDFQKGDIAEGYSVSREKKESFPLTVTSAQKNPTAFYLCASNPDRVQYGYTFGSGTRLTVV.

On this clone: At one end the junction does not follow the germline gene, possibly because of a read error. The V call is TRBV27, the J call TRBJ1-6; 8 positions match TRBD1. The CDR3 has 16 amino acids. CDR1 and CDR2 from the germline V gene are MNHEY and SMNVEV (reference sequence). The chain's CDR3 is CASSWTGSSYNSPLHF. The CDR3 DNA reads as TGCGCCAGCAGTTGGACAGGGAGCTCCTATAATTCACCCCTCCACTTT.

V gene TRBV18 combines with J gene TRBJ2-3; TRBD2 agrees at 9 bases. Germline CDR1 is KGHSH and CDR2 is LQKENI. V gave up 5 bases and J gave up 6 bases; unmatched junction bases: 15. The length of the CDR3 is 17 residues. The CDR3 coding sequence is TGTGCCAGCTCAAGGCTAGCGGGGCCCCGACGGGTGGATACGCAGTATTTT. It translates to CASSRLAGPRRVDTQYF.

This clone showed up just once. This chain links TRBV19 with TRBJ2-1, with 12 bases lining up with TRBD1. CDR1 is LNHDA, CDR2 SQIVND, per germline (reference sequence). This CDR3 contains 14 residues. The V gene end was trimmed by 7 bases and the J gene end by 10 bases; junction bases not matched to a gene: 8. This CDR3 is CASTPGQGAREQFF. CDR3 nucleotides: TGTGCCAGTACCCCGGGACAGGGGGCTAGGGAGCAGTTCTTC.

The rearrangement links TRBV10-3 to TRBJ2-3, with TRBD1 identical over 9 bases. With 5 bases clipped from V and 4 bases from J, the junction kept 4 bases outside the gene matches. Germline V gene sequence: CDR1 ENHRY, CDR2 SYGVKD. The CDR3 runs to 14 residues. CDR3 sequence (DNA): TGTGCCATCAGTTCGGACAGGGGAGCAGATACGCAGTATTTT. Amino acids: CAISSDRGADTQYF.

The chain links TRBV5-6 to TRBJ2-5; D is undetermined. The germline gives CDR1 SGHDT, CDR2 YYEEEE. CDR3 length: 13 amino acids. V lost 1 base to trimming and J lost 5 bases, with 9 bases between them. The CDR3 region is CASSLLVGETQYF. CDR3 coding DNA: TGTGCCAGCAGCTTGTTAGTCGGGGAGACCCAGTACTTC.

The chain is built from TRBV19 and TRBJ1-5; D call uncertain. Trimming pared 3 bases from V and 9 bases from J, leaving 21 bases between. The germline gives CDR1 LNHDA, CDR2 SQIVND (reference sequence). This CDR3 has 16 amino acids. Here the CDR3 DNA reads TGTGCCAGTAGTATGTATCCCCCGACCGCCCGGGGGCCCCAGCATTTT. It encodes CASSMYPPTARGPQHF.

The gene calls are TRBV4-2 and TRBJ2-1; D possibly corresponds to TRBD2 (6 bases). CDR1 and CDR2 (germline): LGHNA, YNFKEQ. The CDR3 has 15 amino acids. V lost 0 bases and J lost 4, with 10 bases in between. CDR3 DNA sequence: TGTGCCAGCAGCCAAGATAGCGGAGCTTACAATGAGCAGTTCTTC. Protein: CASSQDSGAYNEQFF.

The chain links TRBV6-6 to TRBJ2-1; D perhaps matches TRBD1 (6 bases). The V gene's germline CDR1 is MNHNY and CDR2 SVGAGI (reference sequence). The V end was cut by 4 bases, the J end by 9 bases, with 22 bases between. This CDR3 comprises 16 residues. The CDR3 DNA reads as TGTGCCAGCAGTTTCGCGACTCAAGCAGGGGTCGGTGAGCAGTTCTTC. It encodes CASSFATQAGVGEQFF.

This chain uses TRBV5-5 with TRBJ2-5; D gene uncertain. Deletions cut 4 bases from V and 5 bases from J, with 6 bases between. The CDR3 length is 11 residues. Germline V CDR1 and CDR2: SGHKS, YYEKEE (reference sequence). The CDR3 DNA sequence: TGTGCCAGCAGCATCCGGGAGACCCAGTACTTC. Translated: CASSIRETQYF. Complete variable domain (other parts from reference TRBV5-5 and TRBJ2-5): DAGVTQSPTHLIKTRGQQVTLRCSPISGHKSVSWYQQVLGQGPQFIFQYYEKEERGRGNFPDRFSARQFPNYSSELNVNALLLGDSALYLCASSIRETQYFGPGTRLLVL.

This chain uses TRBV6-5 with TRBJ2-4, with D unclear. Trimming took off 6 bases at V and 0 bases at J, with 9 bases between the two ends. The CDR3 consists of 14 residues. The germline V gene encodes CDR1 MNHEY and CDR2 SVGAGI. The CDR3 DNA reads as TGTGCCAGCAGGTCGCGGCTAGCCAAAAACATTCAGTACTTC. Residues: CASRSRLAKNIQYF.

The chain has TRBV19 and TRBJ2-1; 8 bases are shared with TRBD1. V trimming: 4 bases; J trimming: 5 bases; junction bases outside the gene matches: 7. Germline V lookup: CDR1 LNHDA, CDR2 SQIVND (reference sequence). CDR3 length: 15 residues. Here the CDR3 DNA reads TGTGCCAGTAGTAGGGTACAGGGGGGAAACAATGAGCAGTTCTTC. Translation: CASSRVQGGNNEQFF.

This chain connects TRBV7-9 to TRBJ1-1, with D unclear. The CDR3 has 13 residues. CDR1 and CDR2 from the germline V gene are SEHNR and FQNEAQ (reference sequence). With 5 bases removed from V and 7 bases from J, the gap between germline ends came to 14 bases. CDR3 protein: CASSINGEGEAFF. The CDR3 bases are TGTGCCAGCAGCATAAACGGGGAGGGTGAAGCTTTCTTT. Full variable domain (missing parts from reference TRBV7-9 and TRBJ1-1): DTGVSQNPRHKITKRGQNVTFRCDPISEHNRLYWYRQTLGQGPEFLTYFQNEAQLEKSRLLSDRFSAERPKGSFSTLEIQRTEQGDSAMYLCASSINGEGEAFFGQGTRLTVV.